One sample yielded the 26 T cell receptor beta chains listed below, sequenced in a study of shared clonotypes between healthy human individuals. Data came from immunoSEQ multiplex PCR; TCRdb stores just in-frame clones and leaves some out. This table holds 1.5 million to 2.5 million clones, around 96% found once. Naive CD8 cells were CD45RO-negative, positively selected for CCR7, excluding terminally differentiated effector memory CD45RA+ cells. Sequencing was performed on naive CD8+ T cells sorted from blood. The receptors were sampled from a young man in good health.

This clone was recorded once. The chain employs TRBV9 and TRBJ2-3; D gene uncertain. V was trimmed by 0 bases and J by 4 bases, leaving 12 bases between them. This CDR3 region has 15 residues. The germline CDR1 and CDR2 sequences are SGDLS and YYNGEE. CDR3 residues: CASSVDGNLADTQYF. The CDR3 coding sequence is TGTGCCAGCAGCGTAGACGGAAATTTGGCAGATACGCAGTATTTT.

The rearrangement links TRBV4-1 to TRBJ2-3; 8 bases are shared with TRBD1. Per germline, CDR1 MGHRA and CDR2 YSYEKL. V was clipped by 0 bases and J by 3 bases; unmatched bases: 5. The CDR3 is made up of 16 amino acids. DNA for the CDR3: TGCGCCAGCAGCCAAGAACAGGGGGGCGTAACAGATACGCAGTATTTT. Amino acid sequence: CASSQEQGGVTDTQYF.

This clone was detected only once. The chain employs TRBV2 and TRBJ2-7; D gene ambiguous. V was cut by 8 bases and J by 0 bases, with 11 bases left in between. CDR3 size: 13 residues. CDR1 is SNHLY and CDR2 is FYNNEI in the germline V gene. The CDR3: CASVREASYEQYF. The CDR3 DNA is TGTGCCAGCGTCCGTGAAGCCTCCTACGAGCAGTACTTC.

DNA for the CDR3: TGTGCCAGCAGCGACGGTATGGGCTACACCTTC. Protein sequence: CASSDGMGYTF. The V and J genes are TRBV6-5 and TRBJ1-2; D remains ambiguous. The germline CDR1 and CDR2 sequences are MNHEY and SVGAGI. V was clipped by 6 bases and J by 8 bases, with 10 bases between them. This CDR3 has 11 residues.

The gene calls are TRBV4-1 and TRBJ2-1; TRBD2 matches at 9 bases. This CDR3 comprises 15 residues. Germline V gene data show CDR1 as MGHRA and CDR2 as YSYEKL. The V gene end was trimmed by 2 bases and the J gene end by 3 bases; junction bases not matched to a gene: 2. This CDR3 reads CASSQSSGVYNEQFF. The CDR3 DNA is TGCGCCAGCAGCCAATCTAGCGGGGTCTACAATGAGCAGTTCTTC.

The V call is TRBV15, the J call TRBJ1-2, with D unclear. Trimming took 4 bases from V and 8 from J, leaving 14 bases between them. The CDR3 extends over 13 amino acids. Looked up from germline, CDR1 is LNHNV and CDR2 is YYDKDF (reference sequence). The CDR3 DNA reads TGTGCCACCAGCACTGGCGATCGGTGGGGCTACACCTTC. Residues: CATSTGDRWGYTF.

Regarding this clone: Other DNA sequences in this sample translate to the same CDR3. The J gene is TRBJ2-7, the V gene TRBV9, with D possibly TRBD2 on 5 matching bases. CDR3 length: 14 amino acids. Germline-derived CDR1 and CDR2 are SGDLS and YYNGEE. V lost 0 bases to trimming and J lost 3 bases, with 10 bases between them. The CDR3 region is CASSVAGADYEQYF. CDR3 DNA sequence: TGTGCCAGCAGCGTAGCTGGAGCGGACTACGAGCAGTACTTC.

The rearrangement joins TRBV28 to TRBJ1-1, with unresolved D. Looked up from germline, CDR1 is MDHEN and CDR2 is SYDVKM. The CDR3 contains 14 residues. V was cut by 6 bases and J by 6 bases, with 17 bases left in between. The CDR3 region is CASSVHPAMPEAFF. The CDR3 nucleotides are TGTGCCAGCAGCGTCCACCCGGCAATGCCTGAAGCTTTCTTT. Using reference TRBV28 and TRBJ1-1 for the parts outside the CDR3, the full variable domain is DVKVTQSSRYLVKRTGEKVFLECVQDMDHENMFWYRQDPGLGLRLIYFSYDVKMKEKGDIPEGYSVSREKKERFSLILESASTNQTSMYLCASSVHPAMPEAFFGQGTRLTVV.

This chain connects TRBV5-1 to TRBJ2-5, with D unresolved. V gave up 2 bases and J gave up 2 bases, with 7 bases separating them. The CDR3 is made up of 13 amino acids. Germline loops: CDR1 SGHRS, CDR2 YFSETQ. This chain's CDR3 is CASSFRMQETQYF. CDR3 nucleotides: TGCGCCAGCAGCTTTAGGATGCAAGAGACCCAGTACTTC.

The rearrangement joins TRBV6-5 to TRBJ2-3, with 7 bases aligning to TRBD1. The germline gives CDR1 MNHEY, CDR2 SVGAGI. The CDR3 contains 15 residues. V trimming: 5 bases; J trimming: 4 bases; junction bases outside the gene matches: 9. For the CDR3, the DNA is TGTGCCAGCAGTGGGGACAGCCGTTCATCAGATACGCAGTATTTT. Protein sequence: CASSGDSRSSDTQYF.

The CDR3 coding sequence is TGTGCCAGCAGCTTATTCGGGGCTTCGGGAGAGACCCAGTACTTC. Translating gives CASSLFGASGETQYF. The rearrangement uses TRBV7-9 and TRBJ2-5; perhaps D is TRBD1 or TRBD2 (5 bases each). The V gene lost 2 bases and the J gene lost 4 bases, with 14 bases spanning the gap. The length of the CDR3 is 15 residues. Germline V gives CDR1 SEHNR, CDR2 FQNEAQ (reference sequence). Variable domain in full (rest from reference TRBV7-9 and TRBJ2-5): DTGVSQNPRHKITKRGQNVTFRCDPISEHNRLYWYRQTLGQGPEFLTYFQNEAQLEKSRLLSDRFSAERPKGSFSTLEIQRTEQGDSAMYLCASSLFGASGETQYFGPGTRLLVL.

The CDR3 DNA sequence: TGTGCCAGCAAGGAGGTCCCTTTAGATACGCAGTATTTT. It translates to CASKEVPLDTQYF. V and J are TRBV6-1 and TRBJ2-3, with D possibly matching TRBD2 (5 bases). This CDR3 has 13 residues. The germline V gene has CDR1 MNHNS and CDR2 SASEGT. V lost 7 bases to trimming and J lost 5 bases, with 13 bases between them.

V usage is TRBV7-3 and J usage is TRBJ1-2; no definite D call. V was pared by 1 base and J by 5 bases, with 11 bases between. The CDR3 is 14 residues long. Per the germline V gene, CDR1 is SGHTA and CDR2 is FQGTGA. The CDR3 nucleotides read TGTGCCAGCAGCTTAATTCGCAGAGTATATGGCTACACCTTC. This sequence encodes CASSLIRRVYGYTF. The entire variable domain, with the rest obtained from reference TRBV7-3 and TRBJ1-2, is as follows: GAGVSQTPSNKVTEKGKYVELRCDPISGHTALYWYRQSLGQGPEFLIYFQGTGAADDSGLPNDRFFAVRPEGSVSTLKIQRTERGDSAVYLCASSLIRRVYGYTFGSGTRLTVV.

This rearrangement joins TRBV28 to TRBJ2-5, with 9 nucleotides matching TRBD2. Looked up from germline, CDR1 is MDHEN and CDR2 is SYDVKM. This CDR3 comprises 19 residues. The V segment lost 2 bases and the J segment 4 bases; nucleotides outside the gene matches: 17. CDR3 sequence: CASSLISGLALKQVETQYF. The CDR3 DNA sequence: TGTGCCAGCAGTTTAATCTCGGGACTAGCACTTAAACAAGTAGAGACCCAGTACTTC.

The chain employs TRBV6-5 and TRBJ2-7; D not resolved. Trimming took off 4 bases at V and 7 bases at J, with 11 bases between the two ends. Germline assignment: CDR1 MNHEY and CDR2 SVGAGI. This CDR3 contains 12 residues. The CDR3 DNA is TGTGCCAGCAGTTCCGTCTCTGGTGAGCAGTACTTC. Translated, it gives CASSSVSGEQYF.

The chain has TRBV19 and TRBJ2-7; 8 bases align to TRBD1. Germline CDR1 reads LNHDA; CDR2 reads SQIVND (reference sequence). Trimming cost V 10 bases and J 6 bases; bases outside gene matches: 11. The CDR3 extends over 13 amino acids. CDR3 loop: CATATGAPSEQYF. CDR3 DNA sequence: TGTGCCACCGCGACAGGGGCCCCCTCCGAGCAGTACTTC.

The V gene is TRBV29-1, the J gene TRBJ2-7; D may be TRBD1 (6 bases). The V end lost 1 base, the J end lost 0 bases, and 13 bases lay between the germline ends. This CDR3 region has 15 residues. In germline, CDR1 is SQVTM, CDR2 ANQGSEA. Here the CDR3 DNA reads TGCAGCGTTGAAGGACAGGCTTCAAGCTCCTACGAGCAGTACTTC. Encoded protein: CSVEGQASSSYEQYF.

This clone appeared once. A junction boundary mismatches the germline segment, possibly from a read error. The sample carries other DNA sequences with the same CDR3. This rearrangement joins TRBV6-6 to TRBJ1-5; a weak D match, TRBD1 (5 bases). CDR3 length: 11 amino acids. The germline V gene has CDR1 MNHNY and CDR2 SVGAGI (reference sequence). Written as DNA, the CDR3 is TGTGCCAGCGGGGCCAATCAGCCCCAACATTTT. Translating it yields CASGANQPQHF.

This clone has only one observation. DNA for the CDR3: TGTGCCAGCAGCCAAGAGGGGACAGGGGCCGAGCCCCTCCACTTT. This codes for CASSQEGTGAEPLHF. This chain uses TRBV11-2 with TRBJ1-6, with 10 bases that match TRBD1. The germline V gene encodes CDR1 SGHAT and CDR2 FQNNGV. The V segment lost 5 bases and the J segment 13 bases; nucleotides outside the gene matches: 11. The CDR3 has 15 amino acids.

The genes are TRBV6-1 and TRBJ2-7; perhaps D is TRBD1 or TRBD2 (5 bases each). The V gene lost 1 base and the J gene lost 2 bases, with 18 bases spanning the gap. Germline assignment: CDR1 MNHNS and CDR2 SASEGT. The CDR3 loop spans 17 amino acids. The CDR3 DNA reads as TGTGCCAGCAGTGAAGGGATACCCGGGGACGGCACCTACGAGCAGTACTTC. Translation gives CASSEGIPGDGTYEQYF.

The J gene is TRBJ1-1, the V gene TRBV27, with D uncertain. The germline V gene encodes CDR1 MNHEY and CDR2 SMNVEV (reference sequence). The CDR3 totals 14 residues. Trimming removed 3 bases from V and 1 base from J, with 9 bases in between. The CDR3 sequence is CASSFLLGNTEAFF. The DNA for the CDR3 is TGTGCCAGCAGTTTTTTGTTGGGGAACACTGAAGCTTTCTTT.

This chain connects TRBV19 to TRBJ2-5; the D gene is possibly TRBD2 (5 bases). Germline lookup yields CDR1 LNHDA and CDR2 SQIVND (reference sequence). V was pared by 5 bases and J by 4 bases, with 11 bases between. The CDR3 spans 13 residues. CDR3 sequence (DNA): TGTGCCAGTAGTGCCCACGCGGGAGAGACCCAGTACTTC. Residues: CASSAHAGETQYF.

The chain joins TRBV7-9 to TRBJ1-1; 12 bases fit TRBD1. This CDR3 contains 15 residues. Germline CDR1 reads SEHNR; CDR2 reads FQNEAQ (reference sequence). The ends lost 5 bases at V and 5 bases at J; junction bases unmatched: 6. CDR3 in amino acids: CASSGPGQGATEAFF. The CDR3 DNA follows: TGTGCCAGCAGCGGACCGGGACAGGGGGCGACTGAAGCTTTCTTT.

The chain recombines TRBV4-1 with TRBJ2-3, with 7 positions matching TRBD2. With V trimmed by 1 base and J by 6 bases, 10 bases remained unmatched. Germline CDR1 reads MGHRA; CDR2 reads YSYEKL. The length of the CDR3 is 16 residues. CDR3 sequence reads: CASSQASGGLKDTQYF. The CDR3 coding sequence is TGCGCCAGCAGCCAAGCTAGCGGCGGGTTGAAGGATACGCAGTATTTT.

J is TRBJ2-5 and V is TRBV7-3; tentative D call: TRBD2 (5 bases). The V gene's germline CDR1 is SGHTA and CDR2 FQGTGA. The CDR3 is 14 residues long. Trimming cost V 5 bases and J 5 bases, with 15 bases left between them. CDR3 DNA: TGTGCCAGCAGCCCGACGAGCGGATTGGAGACCCAGTACTTC. It encodes CASSPTSGLETQYF.

V is TRBV5-6 and J is TRBJ2-7; TRBD1 agrees at 8 bases. J lost 1 base, V lost 2 bases, and 5 bases had no gene match. This CDR3 is 15 amino acids long. Germline values: CDR1 SGHDT, CDR2 YYEEEE. CDR3 DNA sequence: TGTGCCAGCAGCTTTGCCGGACAGGGTTCCTACGAGCAGTACTTC. It yields the protein CASSFAGQGSYEQYF.